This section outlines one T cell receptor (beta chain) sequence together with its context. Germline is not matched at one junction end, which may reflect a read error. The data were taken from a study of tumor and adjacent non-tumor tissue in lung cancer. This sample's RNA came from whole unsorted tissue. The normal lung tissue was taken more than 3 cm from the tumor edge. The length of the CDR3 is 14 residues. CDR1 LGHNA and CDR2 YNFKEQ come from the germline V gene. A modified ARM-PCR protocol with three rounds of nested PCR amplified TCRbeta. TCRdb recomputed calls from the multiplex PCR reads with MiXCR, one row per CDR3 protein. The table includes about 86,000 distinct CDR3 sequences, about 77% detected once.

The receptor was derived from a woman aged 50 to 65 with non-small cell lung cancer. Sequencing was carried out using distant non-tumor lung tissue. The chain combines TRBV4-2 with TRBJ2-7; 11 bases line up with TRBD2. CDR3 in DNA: TGTGTCAGCAGCTCCATAGCGGGGGGGGACGAGCAGTACTTC. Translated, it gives CVSSSIAGGDEQYF.